This entry concerns a single T cell receptor (beta chain). There are a few counts of this clone. The specificity of this receptor is unknown. No base qualities exist here, and no much larger clone lies one base off it. Collaborating institutions collected whole blood in K2EDTA tubes following their own protocols. For TCRbeta analysis, collaborators shipped samples as frozen whole blood, isolated PBMCs, or DNA extracted from either of those sample types. These data are taken from a study of blood T cell repertoires in COVID-19 (dated by TCRdb to the early 2020s). The study in broad terms: The collaborator samples originated in the United States, Italy and Spain and spanned the acute and convalescent phases of COVID-19. The samples were drawn from two sources: the first 160 participants of the ongoing ImmuneRACE study, and 1,200 or so subjects contributed by 6 global collaborators. The repertoires were made available in a free public database intended to serve as a resource for research on the immune response to SARS-CoV-2. The prospective study material was composed of cDNA or gDNA derived from T cells, B-cell-depleted T cells, or PBMCs. The dataset comprised deeply sampled blood TCRbeta repertoires from subjects exposed to, actively infected with, or recovered from COVID-19. Nearly every sample came with metadata listing a de-identified subject ID, COVID-19 status, age in years and sex. HLA class I and class II types, where available, came from metadata supplied by the sample provider rather than from assay-based typing. The research as a whole found: Clinical and demographic metadata were provided uncurated, with the amount varying by source and participant.

V and J are trimmed by 6 bases and 7 bases, and the gene matches miss 9 bases of the junction. The CDR3 runs 14 amino acids, cysteine and phenylalanine included. The entry retains the CDR3 DNA only, 42 bases that are in frame from base 1. According to the germline V gene, CDR1 reads SGHAT and CDR2 reads FQNNGV. TCRbeta CDR3 regions were amplified from genomic DNA by means of the immunoSEQ Assay, a bias-controlled multiplex PCR. The authors' analysis ran thus. The number of nucleated cells in each sample was estimated by amplification of reference gene primers within the assay. Sequence reads were collapsed and filtered to measure the absolute abundance of every unique TCRbeta CDR3 rearrangement. For each sample, productive Simpson clonality was calculated as the square root of Simpson's diversity index over productive rearrangements. TCRdb limited this immuneACCESS table to in-frame rearrangements with V and J called. A share of clones is missing; checked studies link under half to unresolved V genes, and the rest is unexplained. D and trimming come from the DNA, and the V and J calls and clone size come from that table. Present in this sample are about 68,000 clones, almost 85% of which were seen just once. 7.5% to 9% of the sample is taken by the ten largest.

The specimen sequenced was peripheral blood. The chain is made from TRBV11-2 and TRBJ2-7; 10 bases in between match TRBD2. The TCR was taken from a man aged 50 to 60 with active COVID-19. The CDR3 loop reads CASRELAGGPEQYF. The sequenced DNA is TGTGCCAGCAGAGAGTTAGCGGGGGGCCCAGAGCAGTACTTC.